The 16 T cell receptor beta chains below were found in one sample sequenced in a study of tumor-infiltrating lymphocytes in primary liver carcinoma. Researchers generated TCR beta cDNA from approximately 0.55 ug of total RNA, relying on a constant-region primer. Construction of TCR beta libraries relied on three successive nested multiplex PCR rounds employing slightly modified ARM-PCR. With TRBV1-TRBV30 forward primers and a C-beta reverse primer, the first two PCR rounds were run for about 10 cycles each. Each CDR3 protein gets one entry after TCRdb re-called the multiplex PCR reads with MiXCR. The sample holds roughly 120,000 distinct CDR3 sequences, less than 80% seen once. Co-extraction of RNA and DNA was performed on roughly 20-34 mg of unsorted bulk tissue. Sequenced: liver tumor tissue from sampling region 1. Subset of the sample: tumor region T1, superior pole. The receptors shown here come from a woman aged 60-75 years with primary liver carcinoma and hepatitis B virus infection.

The CDR3 bases are TGTGCCAGCAGCACTCGGACAGCAGGACCACACGAGCAGTACTTC. Translation: CASSTRTAGPHEQYF. V usage is TRBV11-1 and J usage is TRBJ2-7, with a weak D call TRBD1 (6 bases). The CDR3 totals 15 residues. Germline lookup yields CDR1 SGHAT and CDR2 FQDESV (reference sequence). Trimming took 5 bases from V and 5 from J, leaving 19 bases between them.

A remark on this clonotype: The junction shows a germline mismatch at one end, possibly a read error. The gene calls are TRBV11-2 and TRBJ2-1; D is possibly TRBD2 (6 bases). The CDR3 sequence is 16 residues long. From germline, CDR1 is SGHAT and CDR2 FQNNGV. This CDR3 reads CASSLTSRRIYNEEFF. DNA of the CDR3: TGTGCCAGCAGCTTAACTAGCAGGAGAATCTACAATGAGGAGTTCTTC.

For this clonotype: The junction shows a germline mismatch at one end, possibly a read error. The CDR3 region has the DNA TGCACCAGCAACCAAGGTGGCGAGCAGTACTTC. Amino acids: CTSNQGGEQYF. The rearrangement links TRBV4-1 to TRBJ2-7; no reliable D call. Germline V gene lookup returns CDR1 MGHRA and CDR2 YSYEKL. The CDR3 sequence is 11 residues long.

This clonotype was observed at least ten times. V and J are TRBV6-1 and TRBJ2-3, with a tentative D call TRBD2 (6 bases). CDR3 length equals 14 residues. The V end lost 5 bases, the J end lost 3 bases, and 12 bases lay between the germline ends. Germline V gives CDR1 MNHNS, CDR2 SASEGT. CDR3 nucleotides: TGTGCCAGCAGTCGTGAGCGGGCGACAGATACGCAGTATTTT. It codes for CASSRERATDTQYF.

Notes on this clonotype: One junction end does not reproduce the germline sequence, and a read error may be involved. The chain joins TRBV12-3 or TRBV12-4 to TRBJ1-1, with unresolved D. The CDR3 totals 13 residues. This CDR3 is CVSIGSLNTETFF. In nucleotides, the CDR3 is TGTGTCAGCATAGGGAGTCTGAACACTGAAACTTTCTTT.

As for this clonotype: One end of the junction fails to match germline, which may point to a read error. The chain couples TRBV11-1 to TRBJ1-1; D call uncertain. The CDR3 runs to 13 residues. Germline V gene lookup returns CDR1 SGHAT and CDR2 FQDESV (reference sequence). Here the CDR3 reads CASSLRAMAEAFF. The CDR3 nucleotides are TGCGCCAGCAGCTTACGGGCAATGGCTGAAGCTTTCTTT.

For this clonotype: This may come from a read error, since a much larger clone is one base off. The chain is built from TRBV6-2 or TRBV6-3 and TRBJ2-3; maybe TRBD2 (5 bases). V was pared by 6 bases and J by 5 bases, with 18 bases between. Per germline, CDR1 MNHEY and CDR2 SVGEGT. The CDR3 covers 15 residues. The CDR3 bases are TGTGCCAGCAGGGTGGGATGTACTAGTGGAGATACGCAGTATTTT. This codes for CASRVGCTSGDTQYF.

On this clonotype itself: One end of the junction fails to match germline, which may point to a read error. The chain is built from TRBV11-2 and TRBJ2-3, with D unresolved. Germline lookup yields CDR1 SGHAT and CDR2 FQNNGV. This CDR3 is 13 amino acids long. The CDR3 DNA reads TGTGCCAGTAGCCTGCGACGGCGGAATACGCGGTATTTT. Translation: CASSLRRRNTRYF.

The J gene is TRBJ2-1, the V gene TRBV5-6; D is uncertain. Trimming took 2 bases from V and 2 from J, leaving 11 bases between them. The CDR3 length is 15 residues. Germline CDR1 SGHDT, CDR2 YYEEEE. The CDR3 DNA sequence: TGTGCCAGCAGCTTCGGGTATAGGGCCTACAATGAGCAGTTCTTC. This gives the protein CASSFGYRAYNEQFF.

With regard to this clonotype: Relative to the germline gene, one junction end is altered; a read error may explain this. The V call is TRBV30, the J call TRBJ2-2, with D maybe TRBD2 (5 bases). The CDR3 is 15 residues long. CDR1 GTSNPN and CDR2 SVGIG come from the germline V gene (reference sequence). CDR3 sequence: CAWSIAQLLAGVLFF. The CDR3 DNA sequence: TGTGCCTGGAGCATAGCCCAGTTACTGGCCGGGGTGCTGTTTTTT.

The chain combines TRBV11-1 with TRBJ1-2; tentative D call: TRBD1 (5 bases). Germline V gene data show CDR1 as SGHAT and CDR2 as FQDESV (reference sequence). The CDR3 extends over 15 amino acids. The V and J ends lost 5 bases and 5 bases respectively, with 18 bases between them. Here the CDR3 DNA reads TGTGCCAGCAGCCCGGGGCACATGGCCTTATATGGCTACACCTTC. As protein: CASSPGHMALYGYTF.

Of note for this clonotype: An end of the junction does not agree with germline; a read error may underlie this. The DNA for the CDR3 is TGCCCCAGCAGCCTGACTAGTTCTGGCGAGCAGTACTTC. Its protein product is CPSSLTSSGEQYF. The gene calls are TRBV5-1 and TRBJ2-7, with a tentative D call TRBD2 (6 bases). CDR1 SGHRS and CDR2 YFSETQ come from the germline V gene. The CDR3 extends over 13 amino acids. The full variable domain, with the rest looked up from reference TRBV5-1 and TRBJ2-7, is KAGVTQTPRYLIKTRGQQVTLSCSPISGHRSVSWYQQTPGQGLQFLFEYFSETQRNKGNFPGRFSGRQFSNSRSEMNVSTLELGDSALYLCPSSLTSSGEQYFGPGTRLTVT.

This clonotype was counted at least ten times. V is TRBV7-8 and J is TRBJ1-1; maybe TRBD1 (6 bases). Trimming removed 6 bases at V and 6 bases at J, with 11 bases between. The CDR3 covers 12 residues. Germline CDR1 reads SGHVS; CDR2 reads FQNEAQ. In DNA, the CDR3 is TGTGCCAGCAGGCGTGGGGGCGCTGAAGCTTTCTTT. Translation: CASRRGGAEAFF.

A note on this clonotype: Because it lacks the conserved phenylalanine or tryptophan at the end, this CDR3 is likely a read error. The chain is built from TRBV11-2 and TRBJ1-5; tentative D call: TRBD1 (5 bases). Germline lookup yields CDR1 SGHAT and CDR2 FQNNGV. The CDR3 contains 15 residues. The CDR3 protein is CASSLGGMGDQAQHL. CDR3 sequence (DNA): TGTGCCAGCAGCTTGGGAGGGATGGGGGATCAGGCCCAGCATCTT.

In the case of this clonotype: A much more abundant neighbour one base away suggests this may be a read error. This chain links TRBV10-3 with TRBJ2-1, with 8 bases fitting TRBD1. With V trimmed by 6 bases and J by 5 bases, 3 bases remained unmatched. CDR3 length: 13 amino acids. Germline values: CDR1 ENHRY, CDR2 SYGVKD. The CDR3 loop is CAIRDRADNEQFF. CDR3 nucleotide sequence: TGTGCCATCAGGGACAGGGCCGACAATGAGCAGTTCTTC.

The J gene is TRBJ2-5, the V gene TRBV5-6; tentatively, D is TRBD1 (6 bases). The CDR3 loop spans 13 amino acids. CDR1 and CDR2 from the germline V gene are SGHDT and YYEEEE. Trimming took 4 bases from V and 2 from J, leaving 9 bases between them. CDR3 sequence reads: CASSPTGQETQYF. CDR3 nucleotides: TGTGCCAGCAGCCCAACAGGGCAAGAGACCCAGTACTTC.